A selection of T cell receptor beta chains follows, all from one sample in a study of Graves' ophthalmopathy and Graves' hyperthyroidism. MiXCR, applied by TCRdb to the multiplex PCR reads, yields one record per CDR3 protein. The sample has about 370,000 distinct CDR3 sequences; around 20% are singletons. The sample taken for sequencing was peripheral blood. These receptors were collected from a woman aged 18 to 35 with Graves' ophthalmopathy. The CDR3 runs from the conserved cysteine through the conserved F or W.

CASSEPGGGDEAFF	TRBV2	TRBJ1-1
CASRADRGPSEAFF	TRBV7-2	TRBJ1-1
CASKGTGGKPQHF	TRBV2	TRBJ1-5
CASSRGLQGRNTEAFF	TRBV19	TRBJ1-1
CASSRDIKETQYF	TRBV6-2/TRBV6-3	TRBJ2-5
CASSVADTGELFF	TRBV6-1	TRBJ2-2
CARKGSRCSPLHF	TRBV6-1	TRBJ1-6
CASRLGAAYGYTF	TRBV18	TRBJ1-2
CAWTRDDTEAFF	TRBV30	TRBJ1-1
CASSQTGANNSPLHF	TRBV3-1	TRBJ1-6
CASSFQGKNTEAFF	TRBV5-1	TRBJ1-1
CASGAVEARETQYF	TRBV2	TRBJ2-5
CSAGRVYEQYF	TRBV20-1	TRBJ2-7
CASSPVDYHEQYF	TRBV6-2/TRBV6-3	TRBJ2-7
CASSAGGAMNTEAFF	TRBV4-2	TRBJ1-1
CASTSGGHPNTEAFF	TRBV28	TRBJ1-1
CATSRDHRVSGANVLTF	TRBV15	TRBJ2-6
CATSDLRAQGETQYF	TRBV24-1	TRBJ2-5
CASSPRQAEQYF	TRBV11-2	TRBJ2-7
CASKNRGNQETQYF	TRBV6-2/TRBV6-3	TRBJ2-5
CASSLNGGAAYEQYF	TRBV6-2/TRBV6-3	TRBJ2-7
CASSSDRGSSYEQYF	TRBV6-5	TRBJ2-7
CASSPGGRRETQYF	TRBV7-2	TRBJ2-5
CASSLGTGPVHTGELFF	TRBV5-1	TRBJ2-2
CSVSTGTNYGYTF	TRBV29-1	TRBJ1-2
CATSDSGGATAFF	TRBV24-1	TRBJ1-1
CASSPSGKFDNSPLHF	TRBV28	TRBJ1-6
CSVEAPQGDRYEQYF	TRBV29-1	TRBJ2-7
CASSVAPGGQETQYF	TRBV9	TRBJ2-5
CASRSPHEQYF	TRBV19	TRBJ2-7
CASSRLGQTTGELFF	TRBV6-2/TRBV6-3	TRBJ2-2
CASRVPAGGAESGYTF	TRBV6-5	TRBJ1-2
CASKSFFRDRGETQYF	TRBV27	TRBJ2-5